This T cell receptor (beta chain) originates from a study of metastatic and nonmetastatic thyroid tumors. MiXCR was used by TCRdb to re-call the PCR reads. Of around 21,000 clones listed, more than 20% were seen once; the top ten hold 60% to 80%. V trimming: 5 bases; J trimming: 3 bases; junction bases outside the gene matches: 9. The V gene's germline CDR1 is MNHEY and CDR2 SMNVEV (reference sequence). This CDR3 has 15 amino acids. Until they underwent thyroid surgery, no patient had received any treatment. This clone was counted only a few times. This chain uses TRBV27 with TRBJ2-7, with 8 bases fitting TRBD1. The receptor was isolated from a male donor with papillary thyroid cancer or a benign thyroid nodule (not recorded which). Some clones in this sample may be carry-over from other donors' samples. Sequenced: blood. The CDR3 sequence is CASSPGTGGSYEQYF. In DNA, the CDR3 is TGTGCCAGCAGTCCAGGGACAGGAGGAAGCTACGAGCAGTACTTC.